This is a list of T cell receptor beta chains from one sample in a study of CD8 T cells in Susac syndrome. TCRdb itself ran the immunoSEQ multiplex PCR reads through MiXCR, one entry per CDR3 protein. The sample has about 300,000 distinct CDR3 sequences; 85% are singletons. What was sequenced was CD8+ T cells from PBMCs. These receptors were obtained from a human donor with multiple sclerosis. The CDR3 runs from the conserved cysteine through the conserved F or W.

j_call v_call cdr3_aa
TRBJ2-7 TRBV27 CASSLGFQYEQYF
TRBJ2-2 TRBV15 CATQQRDTGELFF
TRBJ2-5 TRBV9 CASSFYGTSRETQYF
TRBJ2-7 TRBV11-2 CASSPEGPTTEQYF
TRBJ1-2 TRBV9 CASSSRLGYTF
TRBJ2-1 TRBV28 CASGQGNEQFF
TRBJ2-6 TRBV27 CASSRGQGAGANVLTF
TRBJ1-5 TRBV20-1 CSARGVGEQNQPQHF
TRBJ2-1 TRBV13 CASSLDQDNEQFF
TRBJ1-1 TRBV2 CASSDRPWNTEAFF
TRBJ2-5 TRBV27 CASSLGASGRNQETQYF
TRBJ1-1 TRBV19 CATLSWGQAGTEAFF
TRBJ1-1 TRBV3-1 CASSPQWGKNTEAFF
TRBJ1-2 TRBV29-1 CSVEDRDYGYTF
TRBJ2-7 TRBV27 CASRGLAAYEQYF
TRBJ1-5 TRBV12-5 CASGLESNQPQHF
TRBJ1-5 TRBV28 CASIPDPSNQPQHF
TRBJ2-7 TRBV27 CASSDSSVYEQYF
TRBJ2-2 TRBV4-1 CASSQGLYREKNTGELFF
TRBJ2-7 TRBV15 CATSRVGGRSDTYEQYF
TRBJ2-3 TRBV7-3 CASSTSGAISDTQYF
TRBJ2-7 TRBV7-3 CASSLNQGSRYEQYF
TRBJ1-1 TRBV29-1 CSVEDHRETEAFF
TRBJ2-3 TRBV28 CASTGFTSTDTQYF
TRBJ2-3 TRBV21-1 CASSNRGSHCTDTQYF
TRBJ2-3 TRBV14 CASSPFLAGVFTDTQYF
TRBJ2-1 TRBV7-9 CASSSTGVLAGRSYNEQFF
TRBJ2-7 TRBV27 CASSFLGGYEQYF
TRBJ1-2 TRBV27 CASSLTRDYGYTF
TRBJ1-2 TRBV5-4 CASMGQASNYRYTF
TRBJ2-7 TRBV7-9 CASSFGHRPYEQYF
TRBJ1-1 TRBV12-3/TRBV12-4 CASRRDVFDEAFF
TRBJ1-5 TRBV12-5 CASGLVRRQPQHF
TRBJ1-1 TRBV7-2 CASSFGPWSEAFF
TRBJ2-1 TRBV24-1 CATSDPETRFVDEQFF
TRBJ2-3 TRBV5-5 CASSLRSQWPTDTQYF
TRBJ2-2 TRBV7-9 CASSLRRGRNTGELFF
TRBJ2-7 TRBV19 CASSIDLVRDPYEQYF
TRBJ2-1 TRBV19 CASSRSSIAASYNEQFF
TRBJ1-2 TRBV27 CASGLGRGYGYTF
TRBJ2-1 TRBV11-3 CASSETRTSSYNEQFF
TRBJ2-2 TRBV28 CASSTHKVDTGELFF
TRBJ2-7 TRBV6-2/TRBV6-3 CASRPRSGKPGYEQYF
TRBJ2-1 TRBV7-9 CASSQEGEQFF
TRBJ2-2 TRBV20-1 CSAKNRDGGDTGELFF
TRBJ2-3 TRBV3-1 CASSQESGRTGTDTQYF
TRBJ2-7 TRBV11-2 CASGIASYEQYF
TRBJ2-3 TRBV6-5 CASSYSEQAGWDTQYF
TRBJ1-2 TRBV9 CASSVSGTVTIGYTF
TRBJ2-1 TRBV27 CASSGGTTPRNEQFF
TRBJ2-1 TRBV27 CASSLGGISEQFF
TRBJ1-1 TRBV24-1 CAILNLQGGNTEAFF
TRBJ2-2 TRBV30 CAWSGFPGLPESGGELFF
TRBJ2-7 TRBV27 CASSFASPYEQYF
TRBJ1-5 TRBV19 CASSSRPQHF